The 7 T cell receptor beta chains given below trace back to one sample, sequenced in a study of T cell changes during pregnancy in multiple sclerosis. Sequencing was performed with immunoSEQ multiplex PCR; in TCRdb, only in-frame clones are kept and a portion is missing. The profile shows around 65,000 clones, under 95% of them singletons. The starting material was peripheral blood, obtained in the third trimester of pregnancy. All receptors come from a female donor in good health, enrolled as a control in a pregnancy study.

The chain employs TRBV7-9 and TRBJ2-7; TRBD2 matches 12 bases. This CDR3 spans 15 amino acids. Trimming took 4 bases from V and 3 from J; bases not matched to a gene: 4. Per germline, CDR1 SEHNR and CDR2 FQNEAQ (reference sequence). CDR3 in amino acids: CASSSRTSGDYEQYF. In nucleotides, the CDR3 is TGTGCCAGCAGCTCCCGGACTAGCGGGGACTACGAGCAGTACTTC. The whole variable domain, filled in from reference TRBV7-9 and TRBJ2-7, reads DTGVSQNPRHKITKRGQNVTFRCDPISEHNRLYWYRQTLGQGPEFLTYFQNEAQLEKSRLLSDRFSAERPKGSFSTLEIQRTEQGDSAMYLCASSSRTSGDYEQYFGPGTRLTVT.

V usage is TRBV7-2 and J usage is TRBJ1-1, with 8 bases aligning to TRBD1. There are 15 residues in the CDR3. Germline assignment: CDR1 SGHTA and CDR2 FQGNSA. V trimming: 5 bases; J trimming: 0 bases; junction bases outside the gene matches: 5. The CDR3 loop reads CASSPRTGLNTEAFF. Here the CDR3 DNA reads TGTGCCAGCAGCCCTAGGACAGGGTTGAACACTGAAGCTTTCTTT.

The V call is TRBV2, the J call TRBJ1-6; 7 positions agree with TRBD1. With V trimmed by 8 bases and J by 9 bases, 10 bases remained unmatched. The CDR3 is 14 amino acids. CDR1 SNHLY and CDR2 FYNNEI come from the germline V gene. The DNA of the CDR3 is TGTGCCAGCTCTAACAGGGGACAAATTTCACCCCTCCACTTT. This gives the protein CASSNRGQISPLHF.

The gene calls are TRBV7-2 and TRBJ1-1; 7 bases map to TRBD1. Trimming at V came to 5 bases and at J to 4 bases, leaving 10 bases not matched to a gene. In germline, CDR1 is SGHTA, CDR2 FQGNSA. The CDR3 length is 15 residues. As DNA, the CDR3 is TGTGCCAGCAGCGGGAGAACGACAGGGTCCACTGAAGCTTTCTTT. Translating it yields CASSGRTTGSTEAFF.

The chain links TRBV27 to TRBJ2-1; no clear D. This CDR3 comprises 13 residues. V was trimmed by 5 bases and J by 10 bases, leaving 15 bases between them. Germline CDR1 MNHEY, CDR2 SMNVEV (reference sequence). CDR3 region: CASSQALRNEQFF. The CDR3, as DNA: TGTGCCAGCAGTCAGGCCCTACGGAACGAGCAGTTCTTC.

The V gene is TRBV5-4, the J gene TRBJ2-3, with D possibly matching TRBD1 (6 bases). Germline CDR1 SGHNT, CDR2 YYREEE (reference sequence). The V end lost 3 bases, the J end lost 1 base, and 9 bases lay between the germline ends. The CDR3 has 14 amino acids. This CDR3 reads CASSSRTGTDTQYF. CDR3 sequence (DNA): TGTGCCAGCAGCTCTAGGACAGGCACAGATACGCAGTATTTT.

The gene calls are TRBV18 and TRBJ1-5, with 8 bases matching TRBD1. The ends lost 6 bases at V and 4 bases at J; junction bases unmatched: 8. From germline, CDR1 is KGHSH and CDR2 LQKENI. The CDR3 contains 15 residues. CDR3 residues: CASSLTGVRNQPQHF. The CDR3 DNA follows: TGTGCCAGCTCTTTGACAGGGGTGCGGAATCAGCCCCAGCATTTT. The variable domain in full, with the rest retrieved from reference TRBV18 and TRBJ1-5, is NAGVMQNPRHLVRRRGQEARLRCSPMKGHSHVYWYRQLPEEGLKFMVYLQKENIIDESGMPKERFSAEFPKEGPSILRIQQVVRGDSAAYFCASSLTGVRNQPQHFGDGTRLSIL.